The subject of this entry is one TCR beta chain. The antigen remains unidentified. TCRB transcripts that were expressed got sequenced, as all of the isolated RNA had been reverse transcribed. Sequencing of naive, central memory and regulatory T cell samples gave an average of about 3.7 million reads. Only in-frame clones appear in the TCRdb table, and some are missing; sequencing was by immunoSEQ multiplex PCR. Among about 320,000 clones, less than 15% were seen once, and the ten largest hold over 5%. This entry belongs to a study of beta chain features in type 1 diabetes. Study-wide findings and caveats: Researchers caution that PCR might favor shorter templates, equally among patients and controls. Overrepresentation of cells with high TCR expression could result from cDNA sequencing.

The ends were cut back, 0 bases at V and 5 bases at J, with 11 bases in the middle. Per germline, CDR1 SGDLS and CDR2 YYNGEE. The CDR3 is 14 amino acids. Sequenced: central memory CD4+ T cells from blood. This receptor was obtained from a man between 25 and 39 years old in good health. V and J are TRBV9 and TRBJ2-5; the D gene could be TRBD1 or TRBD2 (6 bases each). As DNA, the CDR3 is TGTGCCAGCAGCGTAGCTGGGGGGCTGGAGACCCAGTACTTC. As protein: CASSVAGGLETQYF.